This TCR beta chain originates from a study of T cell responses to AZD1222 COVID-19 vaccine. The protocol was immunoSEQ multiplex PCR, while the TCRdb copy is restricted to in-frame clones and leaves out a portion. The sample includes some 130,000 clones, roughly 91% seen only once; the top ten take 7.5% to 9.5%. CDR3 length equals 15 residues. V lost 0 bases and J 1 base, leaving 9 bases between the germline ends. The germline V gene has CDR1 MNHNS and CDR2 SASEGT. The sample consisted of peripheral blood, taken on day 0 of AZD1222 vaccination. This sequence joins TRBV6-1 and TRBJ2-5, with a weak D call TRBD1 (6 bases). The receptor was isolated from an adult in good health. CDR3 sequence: CASSEAGATQETQYF. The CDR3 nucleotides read TGTGCCAGCAGTGAAGCGGGGGCCACCCAAGAGACCCAGTACTTC.